This T cell receptor (beta chain) was observed in a study of CD8 T cells in Susac syndrome. V lost 4 bases and J 3 bases, leaving 10 bases between the germline ends. The CDR3 has 12 residues. The germline V gene encodes CDR1 SQVTM and CDR2 ANQGSEA. Reverse transcription of roughly 0.45 to 1 ug RNA was performed with random hexamers. TCRdb used MiXCR to reprocess the immunoSEQ multiplex PCR reads, holding one entry per CDR3 protein. The sample consists of fewer than 350,000 distinct CDR3 sequences, about 89% of them appearing once. The V call is TRBV29-1, the J call TRBJ2-7; D is unresolved. This receptor was identified in a human donor with multiple sclerosis. The sequenced material came from CD8+ T cells from PBMCs. The CDR3 nucleotides are TGCAGCGTTGGGGGTCTAGGCTACGAGCAGTACTTC. It is translated as CSVGGLGYEQYF.